This TCR beta chain comes out of a study of identical twins. Unmatched junction bases numbered 3, after V lost 4 bases and J lost 5 bases. Germline V gene lookup returns CDR1 SGHTA and CDR2 FQGNSA. The CDR3 totals 14 residues. This clonotype showed up just a few times. Via MiXCR, TCRdb re-called the 5' RACE reads, giving one row per CDR3 protein. The sample carries some 300,000 distinct CDR3 sequences, roughly 12% recorded once. The sample was also linked to a second study, of yellow fever vaccine responses in identical twins.

The sequenced sample was CD8+ T cells sorted from blood. The chain has TRBV7-2 and TRBJ2-7; 12 bases map to TRBD1. The source of this sequence is a woman younger than 30 in good health. The CDR3 here is CASSSGQGAHEQYF. The CDR3, as DNA: TGTGCCAGCAGCTCGGGACAGGGGGCACACGAGCAGTACTTC.